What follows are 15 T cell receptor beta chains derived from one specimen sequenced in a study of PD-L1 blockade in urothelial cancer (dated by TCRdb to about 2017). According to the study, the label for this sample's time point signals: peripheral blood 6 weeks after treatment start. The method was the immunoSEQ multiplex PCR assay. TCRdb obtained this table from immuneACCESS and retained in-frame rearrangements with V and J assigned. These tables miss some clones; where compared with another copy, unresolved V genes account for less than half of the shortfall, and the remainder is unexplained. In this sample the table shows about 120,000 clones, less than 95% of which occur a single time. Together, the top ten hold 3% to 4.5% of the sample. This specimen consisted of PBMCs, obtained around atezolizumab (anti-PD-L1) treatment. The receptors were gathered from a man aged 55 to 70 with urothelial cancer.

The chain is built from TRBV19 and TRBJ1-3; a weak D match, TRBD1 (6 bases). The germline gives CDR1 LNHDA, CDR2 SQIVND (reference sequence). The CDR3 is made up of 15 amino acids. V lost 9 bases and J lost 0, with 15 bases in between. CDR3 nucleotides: TGTGCCAGCAGGACAGTACGAGGCTCTGGAAACACCATATATTTT. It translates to CASRTVRGSGNTIYF.

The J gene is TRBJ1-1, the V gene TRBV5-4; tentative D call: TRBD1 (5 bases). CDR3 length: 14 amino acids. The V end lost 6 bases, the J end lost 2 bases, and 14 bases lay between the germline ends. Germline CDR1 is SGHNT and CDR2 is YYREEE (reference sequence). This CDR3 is CASNTDTRNTEAFF. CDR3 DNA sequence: TGTGCCAGCAACACGGACACCAGAAACACTGAAGCTTTCTTT.

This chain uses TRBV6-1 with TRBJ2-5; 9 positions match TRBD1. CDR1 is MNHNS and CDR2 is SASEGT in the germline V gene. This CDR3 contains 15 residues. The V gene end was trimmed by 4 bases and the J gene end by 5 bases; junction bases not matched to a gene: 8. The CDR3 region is CASSAQTGGGETQYF. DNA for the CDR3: TGTGCCAGCAGTGCTCAGACAGGGGGTGGGGAGACCCAGTACTTC.

The CDR3 DNA reads TGTGCCAGCTCGGGACAGAGGAACACTGAAGCTTTCTTT. Its protein product is CASSGQRNTEAFF. This chain uses TRBV18 with TRBJ1-1, with 7 positions matching TRBD1. V lost 6 bases and J lost 1; bases outside the gene matches: 2. Germline CDR1 reads KGHSH; CDR2 reads LQKENI. The CDR3 sequence is 13 residues long.

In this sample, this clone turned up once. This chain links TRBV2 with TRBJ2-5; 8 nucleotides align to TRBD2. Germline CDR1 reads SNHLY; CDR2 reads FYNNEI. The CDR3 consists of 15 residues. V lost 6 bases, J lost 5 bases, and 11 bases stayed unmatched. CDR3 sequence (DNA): TGTGCCAGCAGCCCGGGACTAGGAAGGGGGGAGACCCAGTACTTC. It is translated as CASSPGLGRGETQYF.

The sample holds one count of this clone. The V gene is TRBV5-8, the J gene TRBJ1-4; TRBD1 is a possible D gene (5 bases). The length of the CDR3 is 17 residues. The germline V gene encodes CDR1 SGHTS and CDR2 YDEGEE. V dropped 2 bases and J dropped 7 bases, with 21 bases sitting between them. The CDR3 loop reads CASSFGGSYRDLEKLFF. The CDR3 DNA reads TGTGCCAGCAGCTTCGGGGGGTCGTATCGGGATCTTGAAAAACTGTTTTTT.

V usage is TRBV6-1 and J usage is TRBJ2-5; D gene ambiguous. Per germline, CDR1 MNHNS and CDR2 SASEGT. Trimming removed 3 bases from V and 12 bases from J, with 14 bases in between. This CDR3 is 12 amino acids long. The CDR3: CASSETLGRKYF. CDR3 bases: TGTGCCAGCAGTGAGACCCTAGGTCGCAAGTACTTC.

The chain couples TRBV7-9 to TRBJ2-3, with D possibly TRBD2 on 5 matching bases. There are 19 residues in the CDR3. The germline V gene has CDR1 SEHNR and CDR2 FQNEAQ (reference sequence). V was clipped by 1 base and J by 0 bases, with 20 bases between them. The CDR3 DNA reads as TGTGCCAGCAGCTTAGGATCCCTCGTGGAGCGGAGAAGCACAGATACGCAGTATTTT. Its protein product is CASSLGSLVERRSTDTQYF.

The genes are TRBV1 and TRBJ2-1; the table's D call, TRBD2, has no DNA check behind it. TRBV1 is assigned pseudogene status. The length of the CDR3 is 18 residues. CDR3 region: CTSSHLTPLAGEDNEQFF. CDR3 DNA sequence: TGCACCAGCAGCCACCTCACCCCACTAGCGGGAGAGGACAATGAGCAGTTCTTC.

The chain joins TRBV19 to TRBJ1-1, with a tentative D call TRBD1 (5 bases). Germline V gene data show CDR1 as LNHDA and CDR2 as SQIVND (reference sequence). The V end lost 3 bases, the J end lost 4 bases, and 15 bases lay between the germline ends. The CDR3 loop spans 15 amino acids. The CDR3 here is CASSIGMLGGTEAFF. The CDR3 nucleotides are TGTGCCAGTAGTATCGGTATGCTGGGGGGCACTGAAGCTTTCTTT.

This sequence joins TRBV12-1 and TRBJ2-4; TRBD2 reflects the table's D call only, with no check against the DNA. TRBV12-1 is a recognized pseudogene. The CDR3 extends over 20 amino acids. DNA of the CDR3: TGTGCCAGCAGCTTAGGGGGGACTAGACTTTTTACGAGCGCCAAAAACATTCAGTACTTC. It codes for CASSLGGTRLFTSAKNIQYF.

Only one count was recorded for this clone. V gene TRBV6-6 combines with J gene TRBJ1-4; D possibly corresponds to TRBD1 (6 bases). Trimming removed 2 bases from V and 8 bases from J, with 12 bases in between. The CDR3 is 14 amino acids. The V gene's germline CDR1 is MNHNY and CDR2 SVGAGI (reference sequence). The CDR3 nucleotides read TGTGCCAGCAGTTACGCAGGGGAAGGCGAAAAACTGTTTTTT. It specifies CASSYAGEGEKLFF.

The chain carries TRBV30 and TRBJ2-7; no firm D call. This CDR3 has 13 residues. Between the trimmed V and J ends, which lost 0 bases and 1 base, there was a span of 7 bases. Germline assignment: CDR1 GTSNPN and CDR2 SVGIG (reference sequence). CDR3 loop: CAWSVGWSYEQYF. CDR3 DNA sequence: TGTGCCTGGAGTGTCGGGTGGTCCTACGAGCAGTACTTC. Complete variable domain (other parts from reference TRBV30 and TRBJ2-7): SQTIHQWPATLVQPVGSPLSLECTVEGTSNPNLYWYRQAAGRGLQLLFYSVGIGQISSEVPQNLSASRPQDRQFILSSKKLLLSDSGFYLCAWSVGWSYEQYFGPGTRLTVT.

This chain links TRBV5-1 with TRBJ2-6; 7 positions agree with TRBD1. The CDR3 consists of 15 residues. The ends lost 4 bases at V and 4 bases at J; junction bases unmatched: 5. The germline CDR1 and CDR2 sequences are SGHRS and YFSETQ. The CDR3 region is CASSSTGAGANVLTF. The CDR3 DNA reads TGCGCCAGCAGCAGTACAGGGGCCGGGGCCAACGTCCTGACTTTC.

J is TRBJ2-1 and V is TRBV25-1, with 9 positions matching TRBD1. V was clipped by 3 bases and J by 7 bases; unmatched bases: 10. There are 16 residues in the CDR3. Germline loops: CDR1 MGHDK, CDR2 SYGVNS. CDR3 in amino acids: CASSDPGTGGLNEQFF. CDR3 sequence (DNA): TGTGCCAGCAGTGACCCTGGAACAGGGGGCCTGAATGAGCAGTTCTTC.